The next 9 T cell receptor beta chains were all read from a single sample in a study of blood T cell repertoires in COVID-19. TCRdb's table, derived via immunoSEQ multiplex PCR, lists solely in-frame clones and lacks some. The sample lists 35,000 to 50,000 clones, roughly 76% occurring once. Sequencing was performed on peripheral blood. These receptors originate from a man between 65 and 85 years old with active or convalescent COVID-19.

This clone was seen only a few times. The V call is TRBV4-2, the J call TRBJ2-7; D is perhaps TRBD1 (6 bases). The germline gives CDR1 LGHNA, CDR2 YNFKEQ. V was trimmed by 1 base and J by 2 bases, leaving 15 bases between them. The CDR3 contains 16 residues. CDR3 sequence reads: CASSQGMTGTPYEQYF. As DNA, the CDR3 is TGTGCCAGCAGCCAAGGGATGACGGGGACACCCTACGAGCAGTACTTC.

Worth noting for this clone: Additional DNA sequences in this sample encode the identical CDR3. The chain employs TRBV29-1 and TRBJ2-7; D call uncertain. With 4 bases removed from V and 4 bases from J, the gap between germline ends came to 8 bases. This CDR3 spans 11 amino acids. Germline V gives CDR1 SQVTM, CDR2 ANQGSEA. The CDR3 coding sequence is TGCAGCGTTGGAAGTCGGTACGAGCAGTACTTC. Translation: CSVGSRYEQYF.

CDR3 loop: CASSPTTGELAGELFF. CDR3 nucleotides: TGTGCCAGCAGCCCGACGACAGGGGAACTCGCCGGGGAGCTGTTTTTT. The chain has TRBV7-9 and TRBJ2-2; TRBD1 agrees at 8 bases. The CDR3 has 16 residues. V lost 5 bases, J lost 6 bases, and 11 bases stayed unmatched. Germline lookup yields CDR1 SEHNR and CDR2 FQNEAQ (reference sequence).

The V gene is TRBV27, the J gene TRBJ1-6; D gene uncertain. The CDR3 has 13 residues. V was pared by 0 bases and J by 9 bases, with 6 bases between. Germline V lookup: CDR1 MNHEY, CDR2 SMNVEV (reference sequence). Here the CDR3 reads CASSLSSRSPLHF. The CDR3 DNA follows: TGTGCCAGCAGTTTATCGAGCCGTTCACCCCTCCACTTT.

The chain uses TRBV27 and TRBJ2-1; D uncertain. Trimming stripped 5 bases from V and 0 bases from J, with 11 bases between. Germline loops: CDR1 MNHEY, CDR2 SMNVEV (reference sequence). There are 15 residues in the CDR3. CDR3 DNA: TGTGCCAGCAGTATACGACACAGCTCCTACAATGAGCAGTTCTTC. It specifies CASSIRHSSYNEQFF.

The J gene is TRBJ2-7, the V gene TRBV5-1, with TRBD2 matching 8 bases. The CDR3 is 16 amino acids. Unmatched junction bases numbered 7, after V lost 2 bases and J lost 0 bases. The V gene's germline CDR1 is SGHRS and CDR2 YFSETQ. CDR3 residues: CASSFALAGISYEQYF. For the CDR3, the DNA is TGCGCCAGCAGCTTTGCTTTAGCGGGGATCTCCTACGAGCAGTACTTC.

The V call is TRBV2, the J call TRBJ1-5; D is unclear. The CDR3 runs to 13 residues. Trimming removed 6 bases at V and 0 bases at J, with 6 bases between. Germline lookup yields CDR1 SNHLY and CDR2 FYNNEI. CDR3 amino acids: CASSRYSNQPQHF. The CDR3 DNA sequence: TGTGCCAGCAGCCGGTATAGCAATCAGCCCCAGCATTTT.

V is TRBV3-1 (or the pseudogene TRBV3-2) and J is TRBJ2-3; 8 nucleotides agree with TRBD2. This CDR3 contains 13 residues. The V and J ends lost 8 bases and 2 bases, in that order; junction bases with no gene match: 3. Germline V gene data show CDR1 as LGHDT and CDR2 as YNNKEL (reference sequence). The CDR3 sequence is CASSGGTTDTQYF. Here the CDR3 DNA reads TGTGCCAGCTCGGGGGGGACCACAGATACGCAGTATTTT.

This sequence joins TRBV5-5 and TRBJ2-1; the D gene is possibly TRBD1 (5 bases). The CDR3 consists of 13 residues. V lost 4 bases and J 9 bases, leaving 14 bases between the germline ends. CDR1 and CDR2 (germline): SGHKS, YYEKEE (reference sequence). This CDR3 reads CASSQQGRSEQFF. The CDR3 DNA follows: TGTGCCAGCAGCCAGCAGGGAAGAAGTGAGCAGTTCTTC.